This T cell receptor beta chain was recorded in a study of blood T cell repertoires in COVID-19 (dated by TCRdb to 2018 to 2021). Regarding the study in general: Samples covering the acute and convalescent phases of COVID-19 were provided by collaborators in the United States, Italy and Spain. The dataset comprised deeply sampled blood TCRbeta repertoires from subjects exposed to, actively infected with, or recovered from COVID-19. A de-identified subject ID, COVID-19 status, age in years and sex were almost always included in the sample metadata. Where available, HLA class I and class II types were taken from metadata supplied by the sample provider and were not determined by assay-based typing. The repertoires were released in a freely available public database meant as a resource for research on the immune response to SARS-CoV-2. The samples were drawn from two sources: the first 160 participants of the ongoing ImmuneRACE study, and 950 to 1,500 subjects contributed by 6 global collaborators. The prospective study material was composed of cDNA or gDNA derived from T cells, B-cell-depleted T cells, or PBMCs. Broad study findings and their caveats: The quantity of clinical and demographic metadata differed by source and by participant and was supplied without curation.

Collaborating institutions collected whole blood in K2EDTA tubes following their own protocols. For TCRbeta analysis, collaborators shipped samples as frozen whole blood, isolated PBMCs, or DNA extracted from either of those sample types. With respect to this clone: Its antigen is unknown. There are no base qualities to consult, and no much larger clone falls within one base.

The CDR3 spans 14 residues, from the cysteine through the phenylalanine. Only CDR3 DNA is held: 42 bases, read in frame from base 1. After removal of 3 bases from V and 4 bases from J, the junction retains 1 base not matched to a gene. From a lookup of the germline V gene, CDR1 and CDR2 are SNHLY and FYNNEI. TCRbeta CDR3 regions were amplified from genomic DNA by means of the immunoSEQ Assay, a bias-controlled multiplex PCR. As for how the authors treated the data: Within the assay, amplification of reference gene primers was used to estimate how many nucleated cells each sample contained. To quantify the absolute abundance of each unique TCRbeta CDR3 rearrangement, sequence reads were collapsed and filtered. For each sample, productive Simpson clonality was calculated by taking the square root of Simpson's diversity index across productive rearrangements. TCRdb provides this immuneACCESS table in a form limited to in-frame rearrangements. Some clones are lacking; in checked studies, under half of them reflect an unresolved V gene, and why the rest are absent is not known. V, J and clone size were drawn from that table, and D and trimming were deduced from the DNA. The table for this sample lists around 200,000 clones; less than 90% of them were counted only once. 1.1% of the sample rests with the top ten.

The sequencing input was peripheral blood. This TCR was sampled from a man aged 25 to 40 with acute or convalescent COVID-19. The chain is assembled from TRBV2 and TRBJ2-1; TRBD2 lines up with 9 middle nucleotides. Here the CDR3 is given as CASSDTSGYNEQFF. The nucleotide sequence is TGTGCCAGCAGTGACACTAGCGGGTACAATGAGCAGTTCTTC. The full variable domain, completed from the reference TRBV2 and TRBJ2-1 proteins outside the CDR3, reads EPEVTQTPSHQVTQMGQEVILRCVPISNHLYFYWYRQILGQKVEFLVSFYNNEISEKSEIFDDQFSVERPDGSNFTLKIRSTKLEDSAMYFCASSDTSGYNEQFFGPGTRLTVL.